Listed here are 2 T cell receptor beta chains from one sample, sequenced in a study of monozygotic twins with inflammatory bowel disease. For each CDR3 protein, TCRdb gives one entry from its re-call of the 5' RACE reads, without DNA. Recorded for this sample: about 420,000 distinct CDR3 sequences. The sequencing sample was made of blood. These receptors came from a human donor with ulcerative colitis or Crohn's disease, or a healthy co-twin of an affected twin (not recorded which).

J is TRBJ1-1 and V is TRBV5-5. The germline CDR1 and CDR2 sequences are SGHKS and YYEKEE (reference sequence). This CDR3 has 15 amino acids. The chain's CDR3 is CASRLGCGGNTEAFF.

V and J are TRBV11-2 and TRBJ1-2; TCRdb outputs TRBD1, but without DNA this stays unchecked. This CDR3 spans 12 amino acids. The germline CDR1 and CDR2 sequences are SGHAT and FQNNGV. The CDR3 here is CASSQLGGSYTF.